This T cell receptor (beta chain) came from a study of Graves' ophthalmopathy and Graves' hyperthyroidism. Unmatched junction bases numbered 9, after V lost 6 bases and J lost 4 bases. The germline V gene encodes CDR1 SNHLY and CDR2 FYNNEI. CDR3 length: 16 residues. Using RNA transcripts, the TCR beta CDR3 regions were amplified. First-round RT-PCR with HTBI primers preceded a second-round multiplex PCR. TCRdb called the multiplex PCR reads again in MiXCR, with one record for every CDR3 protein. The table lists more than 300,000 distinct CDR3 sequences, approximately 18% of them singletons. Sequences were obtained from peripheral blood. The chain combines TRBV2 with TRBJ1-6, with 7 bases fitting TRBD1. This sequence originates from an adult woman with stable Graves' hyperthyroidism. The CDR3 is CASSSRDSLYNSPLHF. CDR3 coding DNA: TGTGCCAGCAGCTCCCGGGACAGCCTTTATAATTCACCCCTCCACTTT.